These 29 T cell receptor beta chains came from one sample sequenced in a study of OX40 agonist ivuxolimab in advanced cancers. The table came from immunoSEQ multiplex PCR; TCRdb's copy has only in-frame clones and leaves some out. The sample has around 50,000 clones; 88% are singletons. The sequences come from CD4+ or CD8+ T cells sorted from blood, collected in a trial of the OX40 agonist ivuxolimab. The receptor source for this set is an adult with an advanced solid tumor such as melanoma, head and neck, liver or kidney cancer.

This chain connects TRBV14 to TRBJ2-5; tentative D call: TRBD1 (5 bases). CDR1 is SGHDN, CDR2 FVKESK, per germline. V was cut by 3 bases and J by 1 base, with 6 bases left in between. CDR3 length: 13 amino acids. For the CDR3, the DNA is TGTGCCAGCAGCCAGACAGTCCAAGAGACCCAGTACTTC. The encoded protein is CASSQTVQETQYF.

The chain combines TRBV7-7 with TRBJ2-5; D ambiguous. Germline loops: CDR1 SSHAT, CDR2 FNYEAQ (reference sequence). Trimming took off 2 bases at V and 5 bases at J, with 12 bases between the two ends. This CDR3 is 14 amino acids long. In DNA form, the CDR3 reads TGTGCCAGCAGCTTATCCCCTAGTCGGGAGACCCAGTACTTC. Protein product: CASSLSPSRETQYF.

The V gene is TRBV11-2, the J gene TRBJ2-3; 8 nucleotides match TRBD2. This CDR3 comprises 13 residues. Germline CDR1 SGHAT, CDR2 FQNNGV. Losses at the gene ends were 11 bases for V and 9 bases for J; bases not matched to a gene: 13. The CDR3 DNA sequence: TGTGCCGCAGGGGTAGCGGGGTCCGTCACGCAGTATTTT. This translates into CAAGVAGSVTQYF.

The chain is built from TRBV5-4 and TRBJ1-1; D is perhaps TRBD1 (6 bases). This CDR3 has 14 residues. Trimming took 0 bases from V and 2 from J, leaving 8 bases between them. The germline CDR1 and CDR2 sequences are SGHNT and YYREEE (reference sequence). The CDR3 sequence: CASSLGQANTEAFF. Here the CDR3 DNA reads TGTGCCAGCAGCTTGGGACAGGCTAACACTGAAGCTTTCTTT.

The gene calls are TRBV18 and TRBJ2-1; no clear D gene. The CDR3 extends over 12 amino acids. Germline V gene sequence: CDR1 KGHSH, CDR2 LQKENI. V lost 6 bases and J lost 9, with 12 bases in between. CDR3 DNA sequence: TGTGCCAGCTCGCCCCTCTCTGGTGAGCAGTTCTTC. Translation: CASSPLSGEQFF.

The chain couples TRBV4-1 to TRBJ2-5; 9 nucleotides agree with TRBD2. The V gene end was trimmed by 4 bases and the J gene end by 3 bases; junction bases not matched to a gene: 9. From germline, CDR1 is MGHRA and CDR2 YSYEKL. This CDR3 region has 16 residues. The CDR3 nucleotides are TGCGCCAGCAGCCTAGCGGGAGACTACTTAGAAGAGACCCAGTACTTC. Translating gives CASSLAGDYLEETQYF.

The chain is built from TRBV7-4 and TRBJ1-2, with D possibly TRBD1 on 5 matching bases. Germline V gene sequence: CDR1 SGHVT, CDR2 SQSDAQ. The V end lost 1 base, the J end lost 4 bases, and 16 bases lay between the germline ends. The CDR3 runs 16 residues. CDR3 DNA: TGTGCCAGCAGCTTAGTGTACGGGCAGGGATCCTATGGCTACACCTTC. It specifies CASSLVYGQGSYGYTF.

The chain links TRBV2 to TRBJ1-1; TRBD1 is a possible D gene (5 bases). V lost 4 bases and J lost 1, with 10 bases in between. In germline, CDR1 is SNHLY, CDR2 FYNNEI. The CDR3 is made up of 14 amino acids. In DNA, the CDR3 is TGTGCCAGCAGTGTCCAGGGCCCGAACACTGAAGCTTTCTTT. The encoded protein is CASSVQGPNTEAFF.

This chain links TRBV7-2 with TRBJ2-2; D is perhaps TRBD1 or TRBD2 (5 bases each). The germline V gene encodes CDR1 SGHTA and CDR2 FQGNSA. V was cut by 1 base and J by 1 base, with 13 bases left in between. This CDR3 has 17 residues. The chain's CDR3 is CASSLGPRDGNTGELFF. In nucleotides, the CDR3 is TGTGCCAGCAGCTTAGGTCCCCGGGACGGGAACACCGGGGAGCTGTTTTTT.

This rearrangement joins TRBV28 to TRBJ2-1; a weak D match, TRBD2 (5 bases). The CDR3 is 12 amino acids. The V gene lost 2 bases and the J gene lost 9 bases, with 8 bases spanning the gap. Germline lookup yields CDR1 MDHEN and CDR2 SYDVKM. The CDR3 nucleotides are TGTGCCAGCAGTTTAAGTGGGAGTGAGCAGTTCTTC. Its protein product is CASSLSGSEQFF. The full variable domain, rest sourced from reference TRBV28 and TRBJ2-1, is DVKVTQSSRYLVKRTGEKVFLECVQDMDHENMFWYRQDPGLGLRLIYFSYDVKMKEKGDIPEGYSVSREKKERFSLILESASTNQTSMYLCASSLSGSEQFFGPGTRLTVL.

The CDR3 DNA sequence: TGTGCCAGCAGCCGGGAGCTAGTTTCCTACGAGCAGTACTTC. It encodes CASSRELVSYEQYF. This chain links TRBV6-1 with TRBJ2-7; weak D call: TRBD2 (6 bases). V dropped 6 bases and J dropped 1 base, with 13 bases sitting between them. CDR3 size: 14 residues. CDR1 and CDR2 (germline): MNHNS, SASEGT.

The CDR3 reads CSVDWGATYNEQFF. The DNA of the CDR3 is TGCAGCGTTGATTGGGGAGCGACCTACAATGAGCAGTTCTTC. The chain combines TRBV29-1 with TRBJ2-1; D is perhaps TRBD2 (5 bases). Germline CDR1 and CDR2: SQVTM and ANQGSEA. The CDR3 sequence is 14 residues long. Trimming took off 3 bases at V and 2 bases at J, with 11 bases between the two ends.

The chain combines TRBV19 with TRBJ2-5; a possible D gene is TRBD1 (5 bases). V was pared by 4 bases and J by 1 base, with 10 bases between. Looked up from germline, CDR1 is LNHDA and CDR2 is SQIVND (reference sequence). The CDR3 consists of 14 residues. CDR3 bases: TGTGCCAGTAGTACTACAGACAGCCAAGAGACCCAGTACTTC. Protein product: CASSTTDSQETQYF.

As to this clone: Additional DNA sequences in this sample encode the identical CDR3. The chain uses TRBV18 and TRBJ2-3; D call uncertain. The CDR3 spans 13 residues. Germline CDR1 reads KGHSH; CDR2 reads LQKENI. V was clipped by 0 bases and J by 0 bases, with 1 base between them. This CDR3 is CASSPPSTDTQYF. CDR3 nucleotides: TGTGCCAGCTCACCACCCAGCACAGATACGCAGTATTTT.

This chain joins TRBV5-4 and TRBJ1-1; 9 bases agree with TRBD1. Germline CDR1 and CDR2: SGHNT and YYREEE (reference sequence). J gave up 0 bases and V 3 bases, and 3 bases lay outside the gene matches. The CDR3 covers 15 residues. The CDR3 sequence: CASSSGTGLNTEAFF. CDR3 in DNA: TGTGCCAGCAGCTCCGGGACAGGGCTGAACACTGAAGCTTTCTTT.

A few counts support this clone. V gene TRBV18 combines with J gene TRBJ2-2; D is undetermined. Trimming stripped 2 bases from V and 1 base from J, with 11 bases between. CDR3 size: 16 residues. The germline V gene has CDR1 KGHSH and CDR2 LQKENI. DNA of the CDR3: TGTGCCAGCTCACCAGAGGACGTCATGAACACCGGGGAGCTGTTTTTT. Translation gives CASSPEDVMNTGELFF.

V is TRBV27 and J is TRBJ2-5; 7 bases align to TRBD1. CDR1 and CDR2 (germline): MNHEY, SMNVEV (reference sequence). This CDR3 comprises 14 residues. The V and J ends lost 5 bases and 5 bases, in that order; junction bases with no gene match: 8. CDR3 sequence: CASSPRDSTETQYF. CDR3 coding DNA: TGTGCCAGCAGTCCCAGGGACAGTACGGAGACCCAGTACTTC.

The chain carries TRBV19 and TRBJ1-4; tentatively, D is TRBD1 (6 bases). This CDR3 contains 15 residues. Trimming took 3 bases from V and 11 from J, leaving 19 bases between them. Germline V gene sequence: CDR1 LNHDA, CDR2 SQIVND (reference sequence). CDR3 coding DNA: TGTGCCAGTAGTATCCCGGGACAATCGATGAGTAAACTGTTTTTT. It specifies CASSIPGQSMSKLFF.

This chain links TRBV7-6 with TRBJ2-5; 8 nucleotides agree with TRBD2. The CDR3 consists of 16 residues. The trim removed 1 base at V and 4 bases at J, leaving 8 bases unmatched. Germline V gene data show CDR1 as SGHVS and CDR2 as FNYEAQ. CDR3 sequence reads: CASSLGGAGALETQYF. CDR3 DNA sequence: TGTGCCAGCAGCTTAGGTGGAGCGGGAGCATTAGAGACCCAGTACTTC.

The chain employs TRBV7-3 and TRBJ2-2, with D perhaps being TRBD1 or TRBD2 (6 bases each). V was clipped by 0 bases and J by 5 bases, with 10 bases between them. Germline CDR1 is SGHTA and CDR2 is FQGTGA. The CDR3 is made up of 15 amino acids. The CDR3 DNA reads TGTGCCAGCAGCTTAACGGGGGGCCCAACCGGGGAGCTGTTTTTT. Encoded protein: CASSLTGGPTGELFF.

This CDR3 reads CASSLGQLQETQYF. CDR3 DNA: TGTGCCAGCAGCCTAGGACAGTTGCAAGAGACCCAGTACTTC. This sequence joins TRBV5-8 and TRBJ2-5, with D perhaps matching TRBD1 (6 bases). Germline V gene lookup returns CDR1 SGHTS and CDR2 YDEGEE. The ends were cut back, 4 bases at V and 2 bases at J, with 12 bases in the middle. The CDR3 spans 14 residues.

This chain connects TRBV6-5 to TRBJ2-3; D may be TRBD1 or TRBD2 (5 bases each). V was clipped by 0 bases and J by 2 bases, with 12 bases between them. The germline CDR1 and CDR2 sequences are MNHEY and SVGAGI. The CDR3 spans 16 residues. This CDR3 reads CASSYSPGRLTDTQYF. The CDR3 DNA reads TGTGCCAGCAGTTACTCCCCAGGGAGACTCACAGATACGCAGTATTTT.

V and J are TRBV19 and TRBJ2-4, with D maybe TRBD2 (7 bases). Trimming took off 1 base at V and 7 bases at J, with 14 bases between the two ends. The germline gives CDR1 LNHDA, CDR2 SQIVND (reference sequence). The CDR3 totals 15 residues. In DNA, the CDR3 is TGTGCCAGTAGTATAGCCCCCAGGGGAGGGAACATTCAGTACTTC. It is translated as CASSIAPRGGNIQYF.

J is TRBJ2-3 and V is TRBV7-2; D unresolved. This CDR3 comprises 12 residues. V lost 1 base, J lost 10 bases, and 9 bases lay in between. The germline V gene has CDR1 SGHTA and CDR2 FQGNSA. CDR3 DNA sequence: TGTGCCAGCAGCTTAGGTAGAAGTGCGCAGTATTTT. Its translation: CASSLGRSAQYF.

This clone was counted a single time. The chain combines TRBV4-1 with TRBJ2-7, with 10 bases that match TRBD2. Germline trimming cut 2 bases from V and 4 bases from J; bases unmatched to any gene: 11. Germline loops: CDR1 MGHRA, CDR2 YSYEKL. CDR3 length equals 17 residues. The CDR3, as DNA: TGCGCCAGCAGCCAATATTTAGCGGGAGGAGTTATTTACGAGCAGTACTTC. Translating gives CASSQYLAGGVIYEQYF.

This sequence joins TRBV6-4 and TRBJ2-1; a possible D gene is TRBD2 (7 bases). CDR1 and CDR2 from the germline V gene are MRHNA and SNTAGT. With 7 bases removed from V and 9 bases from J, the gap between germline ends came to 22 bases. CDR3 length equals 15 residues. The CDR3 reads CASNSFAGAQTEQFF. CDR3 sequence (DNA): TGTGCCAGCAACTCCTTCGCGGGGGCACAGACTGAGCAGTTCTTC.

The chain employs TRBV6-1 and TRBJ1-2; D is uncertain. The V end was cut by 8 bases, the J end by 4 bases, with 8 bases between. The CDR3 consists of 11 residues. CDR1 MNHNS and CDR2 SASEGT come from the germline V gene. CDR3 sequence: CASHRGYGYTF. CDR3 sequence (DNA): TGTGCCAGCCATCGGGGCTATGGCTACACCTTC.

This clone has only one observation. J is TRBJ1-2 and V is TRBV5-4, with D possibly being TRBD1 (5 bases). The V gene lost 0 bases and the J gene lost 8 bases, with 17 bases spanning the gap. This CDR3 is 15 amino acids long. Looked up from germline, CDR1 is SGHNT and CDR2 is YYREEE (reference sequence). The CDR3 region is CASSLGTGQNNGYTF. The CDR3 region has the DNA TGTGCCAGCAGCTTGGGCACAGGACAAAACAACGGCTACACCTTC.

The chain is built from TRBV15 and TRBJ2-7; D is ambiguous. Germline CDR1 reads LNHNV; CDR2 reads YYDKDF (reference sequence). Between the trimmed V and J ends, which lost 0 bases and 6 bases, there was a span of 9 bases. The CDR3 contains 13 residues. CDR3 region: CATSREVSREQYF. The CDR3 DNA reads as TGTGCCACCAGCAGAGAGGTCTCCCGCGAGCAGTACTTC.